These 31 T cell receptor beta chains came from one sample sequenced in a study of cytomegalovirus exposure and HLA in healthy donors. Primers: 60 Vbeta forward and 13 Jbeta reverse. TCRdb's table, derived via immunoSEQ multiplex PCR, lists solely in-frame clones and lacks some. In the table there are roughly 73,000 clones, about 88% of which are singletons. The sample comprised PBMCs. The receptors originated from a woman between 45 and 60 years old in good health and CMV-seronegative.

The CDR3 DNA follows: TGCGCCAGCAGCCCCCTATTAACAGATACGCAGTATTTT. Its translation: CASSPLLTDTQYF. V and J are TRBV4-3 and TRBJ2-3; D unresolved. The CDR3 is 13 residues long. Germline V gene data show CDR1 as LGHNA and CDR2 as YSLEER. V shed 4 bases and J shed 3 bases, with 8 bases lying between them.

This chain uses TRBV7-8 with TRBJ1-1, with a possible D match to TRBD1 (5 bases). V was trimmed by 2 bases and J by 3 bases, leaving 16 bases between them. The CDR3 totals 16 residues. In germline, CDR1 is SGHVS, CDR2 FQNEAQ. CDR3 DNA sequence: TGTGCCAGCAGCTTAATACGAATTCCGGGGGACACTGAAGCTTTCTTT. It codes for CASSLIRIPGDTEAFF.

V and J are TRBV14 and TRBJ1-2; a possible D gene is TRBD1 (5 bases). Germline V gene lookup returns CDR1 SGHDN and CDR2 FVKESK. V gave up 0 bases and J gave up 7 bases, with 6 bases separating them. The CDR3 is 12 residues long. The CDR3 protein is CASSQDRVGYTF. The CDR3 bases are TGTGCCAGCAGCCAAGACAGGGTTGGCTACACCTTC.

This chain connects TRBV9 to TRBJ1-5; 8 bases align to TRBD1. The trim removed 5 bases at V and 5 bases at J, leaving 9 bases unmatched. There are 15 residues in the CDR3. Germline-derived CDR1 and CDR2 are SGDLS and YYNGEE. The CDR3 region is CASSKQGEGYQPQHF. For the CDR3, the DNA is TGTGCCAGCAGTAAACAGGGGGAGGGTTATCAGCCCCAGCATTTT.

The rearrangement joins TRBV30 to TRBJ1-2; TRBD1 agrees at 7 bases. The CDR3 spans 13 residues. Trimming cost V 0 bases and J 7 bases; bases outside gene matches: 5. CDR1 and CDR2 (germline): GTSNPN, SVGIG (reference sequence). This CDR3 reads CAWSVGGLGGYTF. The CDR3 bases are TGTGCCTGGAGTGTAGGGGGCTTAGGTGGCTACACCTTC. Full variable domain (rest looked up from reference TRBV30 and TRBJ1-2): SQTIHQWPATLVQPVGSPLSLECTVEGTSNPNLYWYRQAAGRGLQLLFYSVGIGQISSEVPQNLSASRPQDRQFILSSKKLLLSDSGFYLCAWSVGGLGGYTFGSGTRLTVV.

This clone came up once. In DNA, the CDR3 is TGTGCCAGCAGTTTATTCAGTTTTGAGGGCGAGCAGTACTTC. Translated, it gives CASSLFSFEGEQYF. The genes are TRBV28 and TRBJ2-7; D is possibly TRBD2 (5 bases). This CDR3 spans 14 amino acids. Per the germline V gene, CDR1 is MDHEN and CDR2 is SYDVKM. Trimming stripped 1 base from V and 6 bases from J, with 13 bases between.

Written as DNA, the CDR3 is TGTGCCAGCAGCTTAACAGGGAGGGTGAATTCACCCCTCCACTTT. It yields the protein CASSLTGRVNSPLHF. The gene calls are TRBV7-2 and TRBJ1-6, with TRBD1 as a possible D gene (6 bases). Germline CDR1 SGHTA, CDR2 FQGNSA. Deletions cut 2 bases from V and 7 bases from J, with 12 bases between. The CDR3 is made up of 15 amino acids.

This clone has more than one count but fewer than ten. The genes are TRBV13 and TRBJ1-4; weak D call: TRBD1 (6 bases). The germline V gene has CDR1 PRHDT and CDR2 FYEKMQ (reference sequence). V gave up 5 bases and J gave up 8 bases, with 15 bases separating them. The length of the CDR3 is 14 residues. The CDR3 here is CASSLNRVTEKLFF. DNA of the CDR3: TGTGCCAGCAGCCTCAACAGGGTTACCGAAAAACTGTTTTTT.

This rearrangement joins TRBV7-9 to TRBJ1-5, with 7 bases lining up with TRBD1. V lost 5 bases, J lost 4 bases, and 5 bases stayed unmatched. This CDR3 has 14 residues. Germline CDR1 and CDR2: SEHNR and FQNEAQ (reference sequence). The CDR3 region is CASSLGTENQPQHF. The CDR3 DNA sequence: TGTGCCAGCAGCCTGGGGACAGAGAATCAGCCCCAGCATTTT. Supplemented by reference TRBV7-9 and TRBJ1-5, the full variable domain reads DTGVSQNPRHKITKRGQNVTFRCDPISEHNRLYWYRQTLGQGPEFLTYFQNEAQLEKSRLLSDRFSAERPKGSFSTLEIQRTEQGDSAMYLCASSLGTENQPQHFGDGTRLSIL.

This clone was recorded a few times. The rearrangement uses TRBV6-1 and TRBJ1-5; 9 nucleotides agree with TRBD1. The V gene's germline CDR1 is MNHNS and CDR2 SASEGT. CDR3 length: 15 residues. The ends lost 7 bases at V and 0 bases at J; junction bases unmatched: 4. The CDR3 reads CASNGQGYSNQPQHF. CDR3 nucleotide sequence: TGTGCCAGCAACGGACAGGGGTATAGCAATCAGCCCCAGCATTTT.

This rearrangement joins TRBV23-1 to TRBJ2-3; 9 bases line up with TRBD1. TRBV23-1 is an ORF; its function is uncertain. J lost 6 bases, V lost 3 bases, and 7 bases had no gene match. The CDR3 covers 15 residues. In DNA form, the CDR3 reads TGCGCCAGCAGTCACAGACAGGGGGAGTCGGATACGCAGTATTTT. It yields the protein CASSHRQGESDTQYF.

The chain recombines TRBV6-1 with TRBJ2-1; 13 nucleotides match TRBD2. There are 19 residues in the CDR3. Germline V gene sequence: CDR1 MNHNS, CDR2 SASEGT. V shed 3 bases, J shed 5 bases, and the junction held 13 bases outside the gene matches. The CDR3 sequence is CASSDALLLAGGLDNEQFF. The CDR3 DNA is TGTGCCAGCAGTGACGCCCTACTACTAGCGGGGGGGCTCGACAATGAGCAGTTCTTC.

V gene TRBV5-6 combines with J gene TRBJ1-2, with D possibly TRBD1 on 5 matching bases. Germline V gives CDR1 SGHDT, CDR2 YYEEEE. Trimming shortened V by 4 bases and J by 7 bases, and 23 bases separated the two germline ends. CDR3 size: 16 residues. This CDR3 reads CASSAGEAGSYFGYTF. CDR3 in DNA: TGTGCCAGCAGCGCCGGTGAGGCAGGGTCTTATTTTGGCTACACCTTC.

The gene calls are TRBV28 and TRBJ2-1, with 10 bases fitting TRBD2. V gave up 6 bases and J gave up 2 bases; unmatched junction bases: 10. CDR1 MDHEN and CDR2 SYDVKM come from the germline V gene. The CDR3 covers 17 residues. CDR3 sequence (DNA): TGTGCCAGCAGATCACGACTAGCGGGCATTACCTACAATGAGCAGTTCTTC. Its protein product is CASRSRLAGITYNEQFF.

This CDR3 reads CATTTGGAWAFF. The CDR3 coding sequence is TGTGCCACTACGACAGGGGGCGCGTGGGCTTTCTTT. The chain carries TRBV2 and TRBJ1-1; 10 nucleotides line up with TRBD1. The CDR3 runs to 12 residues. V shed 10 bases and J 11 bases; nucleotides not matched to a gene: 10. Germline CDR1 reads SNHLY; CDR2 reads FYNNEI.

This chain links TRBV4-2 with TRBJ2-5; D remains unclear. Trimming left V 10 bases short and J 4 bases short, with 4 bases between. CDR1 is LGHNA and CDR2 is YNFKEQ in the germline V gene. This CDR3 has 9 amino acids. CDR3 protein: CANLETQYF. The CDR3 region has the DNA TGTGCCAACTTAGAGACCCAGTACTTC.

The gene calls are TRBV7-9 and TRBJ2-7; the D gene is possibly TRBD2 (5 bases). The length of the CDR3 is 16 residues. The germline V gene encodes CDR1 SEHNR and CDR2 FQNEAQ (reference sequence). Trimming cost V 4 bases and J 0 bases, with 16 bases left between them. Written as DNA, the CDR3 is TGTGCCAGCAGCTCAGGCCGGATGGGGAGCTCCTACGAGCAGTACGTC. It encodes CASSSGRMGSSYEQYV.

This clone was observed a handful of times. The chain's CDR3 is CASSPREHLTGELFF. The CDR3 DNA reads TGTGCCAGCAGCCCCCGGGAACATCTCACCGGGGAGCTGTTTTTT. The chain couples TRBV7-9 to TRBJ2-2, with D maybe TRBD2 (5 bases). Between the trimmed V and J ends, which lost 5 bases and 4 bases, there was a span of 14 bases. Germline V lookup: CDR1 SEHNR, CDR2 FQNEAQ (reference sequence). The CDR3 runs to 15 residues.

The J gene is TRBJ2-1, the V gene TRBV27, with 14 bases identical to TRBD2. The junction had 11 bases not matched to a gene; V was cut back by 6 bases and J by 7 bases. CDR1 is MNHEY and CDR2 is SMNVEV in the germline V gene (reference sequence). The CDR3 covers 17 residues. This CDR3 is CASSRLTGLAGVNEQFF. The CDR3 coding sequence is TGTGCCAGCAGCCGACTAACGGGACTAGCGGGAGTAAATGAGCAGTTCTTC.

The chain is built from TRBV11-3 and TRBJ1-1, with 10 nucleotides matching TRBD1. Per germline, CDR1 SGHNT and CDR2 YENEEA. The trim removed 5 bases at V and 4 bases at J, leaving 10 bases unmatched. The length of the CDR3 is 16 residues. The CDR3 coding sequence is TGTGCCAGCAGCCATCGGGACAGGGGCTTAGGCACTGAAGCTTTCTTT. Protein sequence: CASSHRDRGLGTEAFF.

The rearrangement links TRBV4-3 to TRBJ2-1; TRBD1 matches 7 bases. Trimming removed 0 bases from V and 7 bases from J; junction bases left unmatched: 6. The germline CDR1 and CDR2 sequences are LGHNA and YSLEER. This CDR3 is built from 15 residues. DNA of the CDR3: TGCGCCAGCAGCCAAGACCACTCCAGGGGGAATGAGCAGTTCTTC. Residues: CASSQDHSRGNEQFF.

This clone was detected once. The CDR3 is CASSQDHRGNYGYTF. CDR3 in DNA: TGTGCCAGCAGCCAAGATCACAGGGGGAACTATGGCTACACCTTC. This chain uses TRBV14 with TRBJ1-2, with 8 bases lining up with TRBD1. Germline CDR1 SGHDN, CDR2 FVKESK. The CDR3 is 15 amino acids. V lost 0 bases to trimming and J lost 2 bases; unmatched junction nucleotides: 2. The complete variable domain, with remaining parts taken from reference TRBV14 and TRBJ1-2, reads EAGVTQFPSHSVIEKGQTVTLRCDPISGHDNLYWYRRVMGKEIKFLLHFVKESKQDESGMPNNRFLAERTGGTYSTLKVQPAELEDSGVYFCASSQDHRGNYGYTFGSGTRLTVV.

The V and J genes are TRBV5-1 and TRBJ2-2; 10 bases are shared with TRBD2. Trimming removed 6 bases from V and 2 bases from J; junction bases left unmatched: 7. The V gene's germline CDR1 is SGHRS and CDR2 YFSETQ. The CDR3 is 16 amino acids. CDR3 nucleotide sequence: TGCGCCAGCACCGGAATAGCGGGAGGCAACACCGGGGAGCTGTTTTTT. The encoded protein is CASTGIAGGNTGELFF.

This rearrangement joins TRBV7-2 to TRBJ2-3, with TRBD2 matching over 14 bases. The germline V gene has CDR1 SGHTA and CDR2 FQGNSA. The CDR3 is 16 amino acids. V lost 1 base and J lost 7; bases outside the gene matches: 4. CDR3 protein: CASSLGLAGGENTQYF. The CDR3 DNA reads TGTGCCAGCAGCTTAGGACTAGCGGGGGGGGAAAATACGCAGTATTTT.

The genes are TRBV23-1 and TRBJ1-5; maybe TRBD1 (6 bases). TRBV23-1 is noted as an ORF with a role that remains uncertain. The CDR3 has 19 residues. Trimming shortened V by 1 base and J by 0 bases, and 19 bases separated the two germline ends. For the CDR3, the DNA is TGCGCCAGCAGTCAATGCGGGAGGGAGGGGGAACATAGCAATCAGCCCCAGCATTTT. This translates into CASSQCGREGEHSNQPQHF.

V usage is TRBV7-9 and J usage is TRBJ1-3; D perhaps matches TRBD1 (5 bases). CDR1 is SEHNR, CDR2 FQNEAQ, per germline (reference sequence). V lost 0 bases and J lost 2, with 8 bases in between. The CDR3 contains 15 residues. The CDR3 bases are TGTGCCAGCAGCTTAGCGACAGAGACTGGAAACACCATATATTTT. Its translation: CASSLATETGNTIYF.

In this sample, this clone turned up a few times. This chain uses TRBV11-1 with TRBJ2-1, with D maybe TRBD2 (6 bases). CDR3 size: 15 residues. The germline CDR1 and CDR2 sequences are SGHAT and FQDESV (reference sequence). Trimming pared 3 bases from V and 4 bases from J, leaving 13 bases between. The CDR3 DNA sequence: TGTGCCAGCAGCTTGGAGGGACCGCTTTACAATGAGCAGTTCTTC. Amino acid sequence: CASSLEGPLYNEQFF.

The CDR3 DNA reads as TGTGCCAGCAGGGGACAGGGGATAAGCAATCAGCCCCAGCATTTT. It yields the protein CASRGQGISNQPQHF. The gene calls are TRBV28 and TRBJ1-5; 10 bases map to TRBD1. Unmatched junction bases numbered 3, after V lost 6 bases and J lost 1 base. Germline V gene data show CDR1 as MDHEN and CDR2 as SYDVKM. CDR3 length: 15 amino acids.

This clone was seen a few times. The rearrangement links TRBV7-9 to TRBJ1-4; 7 nucleotides match TRBD1. The CDR3 loop spans 13 amino acids. With 6 bases clipped from V and 5 bases from J, the junction kept 3 bases outside the gene matches. Germline V CDR1 and CDR2: SEHNR, FQNEAQ (reference sequence). Written as DNA, the CDR3 is TGTGCCAGCAGACAGGGGTTAAATGAAAAACTGTTTTTT. Protein product: CASRQGLNEKLFF.

The V gene is TRBV4-3, the J gene TRBJ2-2; 11 nucleotides agree with TRBD2. This CDR3 is built from 17 residues. The V segment lost 1 base and the J segment 5 bases; nucleotides outside the gene matches: 6. CDR1 and CDR2 from the germline V gene are LGHNA and YSLEER. CDR3 residues: CASSQGNIAGGTGELFF. In DNA form, the CDR3 reads TGCGCCAGCAGCCAAGGGAATATAGCGGGGGGGACCGGGGAGCTGTTTTTT.

J is TRBJ1-1 and V is TRBV28, with D hard to call. CDR1 and CDR2 from the germline V gene are MDHEN and SYDVKM. This CDR3 spans 14 amino acids. V lost 5 bases and J lost 5, with 15 bases in between. CDR3 nucleotide sequence: TGTGCCAGCAGTCCACCTGCGACACAAACTGAAGCTTTCTTT. Translating it yields CASSPPATQTEAFF.